The sequence of this TCR beta chain was determined in a study of tumor-infiltrating lymphocytes in primary liver carcinoma. Study summary: The patients had histopathologically diagnosed primary liver carcinoma, and their disease was treated by surgical resection.

A note on this clonotype: At one end the junction does not follow the germline gene, possibly because of a read error.

Researchers generated TCR beta cDNA from roughly 510 ng of total RNA, relying on a constant-region primer. Each TCR beta library was derived from three nested multiplex PCR rounds that employed slightly modified ARM-PCR. MiXCR, run by TCRdb on the multiplex PCR reads, gives a single entry per CDR3 protein. The sample yields roughly 330,000 distinct CDR3 sequences, 65% seen once. Researchers drew blood RNA from unsorted whole blood and extracted germline DNA as well. The sample was peripheral blood. This sequence was found in a middle-aged man with primary liver carcinoma and hepatitis B virus infection.

For the CDR3, the DNA is TGTGCCAGCAGTGCAATGGCAGGGGCGGGCACTGAAACTTTCTTT. Protein: CASSAMAGAGTETFF. This rearrangement joins TRBV12-3 or TRBV12-4 to TRBJ1-1; D is possibly TRBD1 (6 bases). This CDR3 spans 15 amino acids.